This T cell receptor (beta chain) emerged from a study of blood T cell repertoires in COVID-19 (dated by TCRdb to about 2020). Context from the whole study: Samples covering the acute and convalescent phases of COVID-19 were provided by collaborators in the United States, Italy and Spain. Samples were obtained from the ongoing ImmuneRACE study (first 160 participants) and from 1,254 subjects provided by 6 global collaborators. The sample metadata nearly always contained a de-identified subject ID, COVID-19 status, age in years and sex. Where available, HLA class I and class II types were taken from metadata supplied by the sample provider and were not determined by assay-based typing. The prospective study material was composed of cDNA or gDNA derived from T cells, B-cell-depleted T cells, or PBMCs. The repertoires were released in a freely available public database meant as a resource for research on the immune response to SARS-CoV-2. Subjects who had been exposed to COVID-19, were actively infected with it, or had recovered from it provided the deeply sampled blood TCRbeta repertoires that made up the dataset.

Enrolling through a virtual design, the prospective study's participants ranged in age from roughly 18 to 100 years and lived across roughly 23 United States geographic areas. In the prospective study, participants were assigned to cohorts based on the clinical history participants reported in a screening survey and a study questionnaire. For ImmuneRACE Cohort 3, a participant was defined as recovered based on two consecutive negative NP/OP PCR tests, clearance by a healthcare professional, or resolution of symptoms. In the prospective study, whole blood, serum and a nasopharyngeal or oropharyngeal swab were collected from each participant by mobile phlebotomists. Participants in the prospective study had the option to provide additional blood draws and questionnaires over an approximately two-month period. Prospective study blood samples were shipped either frozen or at room temperature before DNA extraction.

TCRbeta CDR3 regions were amplified from genomic DNA using the immunoSEQ Assay, a bias-controlled multiplex PCR. Per the source publication's procedure: The number of nucleated cells in each sample was estimated by amplification of reference gene primers within the assay. To quantify the absolute abundance of each unique TCRbeta CDR3 rearrangement, sequence reads were collapsed and filtered. For each sample, productive Simpson clonality was calculated by taking the square root of Simpson's diversity index across productive rearrangements. TCRdb took over this immuneACCESS table, retaining in-frame rearrangements with V and J assigned. Such tables are incomplete; in checked studies, under half of the missing clones stem from an unresolved V gene, and the remainder is unexplained. V and J calls and clone size are as listed in that table; D and trimming were resolved from the DNA. The sample table contains 240,000 or so clones; only one count was recorded for about 89% of them. The top ten hold roughly 9% of the sample.

What the research found in general, with its limitations: The quantity of clinical and demographic metadata differed by source and by participant and was supplied without curation.

Compared with germline, V lacks 11 bases and J lacks 2 bases; bases without a gene match: 8. In the germline V gene, CDR1 corresponds to MNHEY and CDR2 to SVGAGI. Taken from cysteine to phenylalanine, the CDR3 has 13 residues. Left in the record is the CDR3 DNA by itself, 39 bases read in frame from the first base. A word on this clone: Its binding antigen is unknown. The input lacks base qualities; no much larger clone sits a single base away.

This receptor was taken from a man aged 40-50 years who had recovered from COVID-19. Material for sequencing was PBMCs or T cells enriched from blood (not recorded which). The sequence joins TRBV6-5 to TRBJ2-7; 8 bases in the junction line up with TRBD1. In nucleotide form, the sequence is TGTGCCGGTAGGAACAGGGGGACCTACGAGCAGTACTTC. This encodes CAGRNRGTYEQYF.